Listed here are 32 T cell receptor beta chains from one sample, sequenced in a study of T cells in Graves' hyperthyroidism and ophthalmopathy. The investigators amplified TCR beta CDR3 regions from RNA transcripts. The primer set for the first-round RT-PCR of the TCR CDR3 was HTBI. Each CDR3 protein is one row after TCRdb ran MiXCR on the multiplex PCR reads. Of 500,000 to 550,000 distinct CDR3 sequences listed, around 20% are singletons. The sequenced material came from blood. The receptors stem from a man in his late teens or twenties with Graves' hyperthyroidism.

This clonotype occurred many times. This chain links TRBV12-3 or TRBV12-4 with TRBJ2-7, with a tentative D call TRBD1 (7 bases). The CDR3 extends over 15 amino acids. The V end lost 5 bases, the J end lost 0 bases, and 14 bases lay between the germline ends. The CDR3 spells CASSTRDSSSYEQYF. The CDR3 DNA reads as TGTGCCAGCAGTACGCGGGACAGTAGCTCCTACGAGCAGTACTTC.

The chain employs TRBV6-2 or TRBV6-3 and TRBJ2-5; D remains unclear. The germline gives CDR1 MNHEY, CDR2 SVGEGT. V was cut by 3 bases and J by 0 bases, with 8 bases left in between. The CDR3 has 14 amino acids. The DNA for the CDR3 is TGTGCCAGCAGTTATCGGAAGTACCAAGAGACCCAGTACTTC. Translation gives CASSYRKYQETQYF.

This clonotype was recorded at least ten times. The rearrangement uses TRBV27 and TRBJ1-6; no definite D call. Germline CDR1 and CDR2: MNHEY and SMNVEV (reference sequence). V was pared by 5 bases and J by 4 bases, with 15 bases between. This CDR3 contains 16 residues. The CDR3 sequence: CASSSLKEGYNSPLHF. In DNA, the CDR3 is TGTGCCAGCAGTAGCCTCAAGGAGGGTTATAATTCACCCCTCCACTTT.

The J gene is TRBJ2-2, the V gene TRBV19; perhaps D is TRBD1 or TRBD2 (5 bases each). V lost 8 bases and J lost 0, with 10 bases in between. Germline lookup yields CDR1 LNHDA and CDR2 SQIVND (reference sequence). This CDR3 has 14 residues. CDR3 loop: CASYGTSNTGELFF. DNA of the CDR3: TGTGCCAGTTACGGGACGTCGAACACCGGGGAGCTGTTTTTT.

This clonotype was detected ten times or more. The chain recombines TRBV6-5 with TRBJ2-5; D is perhaps TRBD1 (6 bases). The CDR3 spans 15 residues. Looked up from germline, CDR1 is MNHEY and CDR2 is SVGAGI. V lost 8 bases to trimming and J lost 5 bases, with 21 bases between them. CDR3 DNA sequence: TGTGCCAGCGGAGCAACCAGGGGATCGGTTGAGACCCAGTACTTC. It yields the protein CASGATRGSVETQYF.

This clonotype was counted ten times or more. This sequence joins TRBV2 and TRBJ2-7; 7 bases are shared with TRBD2. The J segment lost 3 bases and the V segment lost 4 bases, leaving 6 bases of the junction unmatched. CDR1 and CDR2 (germline): SNHLY, FYNNEI. The CDR3 runs to 14 residues. CDR3 sequence: CASSGSGADYEQYF. In nucleotides, the CDR3 is TGTGCCAGCAGTGGCAGCGGGGCGGACTACGAGCAGTACTTC.

This clonotype was counted at least ten times. The V call is TRBV6-1, the J call TRBJ1-6, with D possibly TRBD1 on 5 matching bases. This CDR3 has 16 amino acids. Germline V lookup: CDR1 MNHNS, CDR2 SASEGT. Trimming removed 2 bases at V and 8 bases at J, with 16 bases between. CDR3: CASSEFTGGDHSPLHF. The CDR3 nucleotides are TGTGCCAGCAGTGAATTTACAGGAGGAGATCATTCACCCCTCCACTTT.

V usage is TRBV5-1 and J usage is TRBJ1-2, with D uncertain. Looked up from germline, CDR1 is SGHRS and CDR2 is YFSETQ. V gave up 7 bases and J gave up 2 bases, with 15 bases separating them. The CDR3 consists of 14 residues. The CDR3 loop reads CASATLDKNYGYTF. The CDR3 nucleotides are TGCGCCAGCGCTACCCTTGACAAGAACTATGGCTACACCTTC.

The chain combines TRBV27 with TRBJ2-5; TRBD2 might be the D (6 bases). V was cut by 2 bases and J by 5 bases, with 18 bases left in between. From germline, CDR1 is MNHEY and CDR2 SMNVEV (reference sequence). This CDR3 contains 16 residues. CDR3: CASSLLQGGIRETQYF. In nucleotides, the CDR3 is TGTGCCAGCAGTTTACTGCAGGGCGGGATAAGGGAGACCCAGTACTTC.

This chain uses TRBV11-2 with TRBJ2-4, with 10 bases aligning to TRBD1. V lost 5 bases to trimming and J lost 5 bases; unmatched junction nucleotides: 6. This CDR3 region has 15 residues. Germline CDR1 reads SGHAT; CDR2 reads FQNNGV. CDR3 region: CASSPRGTGENIQYF. For the CDR3, the DNA is TGTGCCAGCAGCCCCAGAGGGACAGGGGAAAACATTCAGTACTTC.

This clonotype turned up a few times. The chain combines TRBV4-1 with TRBJ1-2, with no clear D. This CDR3 spans 14 amino acids. V was clipped by 0 bases and J by 14 bases, with 19 bases between them. The germline gives CDR1 MGHRA, CDR2 YSYEKL. The CDR3 region is CASSQDPQPGVCTF. As DNA, the CDR3 is TGCGCCAGCAGCCAAGATCCCCAGCCAGGAGTTTGTACCTTC.

At least ten counts were recorded for this clonotype. This rearrangement joins TRBV2 to TRBJ2-5; D unclear. This CDR3 has 14 residues. CDR1 is SNHLY and CDR2 is FYNNEI in the germline V gene. Trimming stripped 2 bases from V and 5 bases from J, with 12 bases between. The CDR3 coding sequence is TGTGCCAGCAGTGAAAGGGCCCCAGTGGAGACCCAGTACTTC. Translation gives CASSERAPVETQYF. The full variable domain, rest sourced from reference TRBV2 and TRBJ2-5, is EPEVTQTPSHQVTQMGQEVILRCVPISNHLYFYWYRQILGQKVEFLVSFYNNEISEKSEIFDDQFSVERPDGSNFTLKIRSTKLEDSAMYFCASSERAPVETQYFGPGTRLLVL.

This clonotype was seen a few times. This chain joins TRBV28 and TRBJ1-3; D gene ambiguous. Between the trimmed V and J ends, which lost 2 bases and 0 bases, there was a span of 5 bases. Germline CDR1 and CDR2: MDHEN and SYDVKM. The CDR3 loop spans 14 amino acids. Here the CDR3 DNA reads TGTGCCAGCAGTTTAAAGTTCTCTGGAAACACCATATATTTT. Residues: CASSLKFSGNTIYF.

This clonotype was picked up many times. This chain links TRBV29-1 with TRBJ1-1; TRBD1 matches 7 bases. The CDR3 spans 12 residues. From germline, CDR1 is SQVTM and CDR2 ANQGSEA. J was trimmed by 1 base and V by 5 bases; bases with no gene match: 1. The CDR3 sequence: CSVSGGNTEAFF. In nucleotides, the CDR3 is TGCAGCGTTTCAGGGGGGAACACTGAAGCTTTCTTT.

This clonotype was seen at least ten times. The V call is TRBV7-2, the J call TRBJ2-7; the D call may be TRBD1 or TRBD2 (6 bases each). CDR1 is SGHTA and CDR2 is FQGNSA in the germline V gene. V was trimmed by 0 bases and J by 4 bases, leaving 22 bases between them. CDR3 length equals 18 residues. CDR3 sequence (DNA): TGTGCCAGCAGCTTAGCCCAAAAAAGGGGGGTGGATTCGTACGAGCAGTACTTC. It specifies CASSLAQKRGVDSYEQYF. The whole variable domain, filled in from reference TRBV7-2 and TRBJ2-7, reads GAGVSQSPSNKVTEKGKDVELRCDPISGHTALYWYRQSLGQGLEFLIYFQGNSAPDKSGLPSDRFSAERTGGSVSTLTIQRTQQEDSAVYLCASSLAQKRGVDSYEQYFGPGTRLTVT.

The chain employs TRBV19 and TRBJ2-2; D gene unclear. Looked up from germline, CDR1 is LNHDA and CDR2 is SQIVND (reference sequence). This CDR3 contains 13 residues. With 8 bases removed from V and 2 bases from J, the gap between germline ends came to 9 bases. The CDR3: CASRPSNTGELFF. The CDR3 region has the DNA TGTGCCAGTCGGCCCAGTAACACCGGGGAGCTGTTTTTT.

As concerns this clonotype: Given a much more abundant clone one base away, this may be a read error. This sequence joins TRBV30 and TRBJ2-4; D might be TRBD1 or TRBD2, each matching 5 bases. The CDR3 runs 13 residues. Germline CDR1 GTSNPN, CDR2 SVGIG (reference sequence). The CDR3 sequence: CAWSSGPGNIQHF. The CDR3, as DNA: TGTGCCTGGAGTTCAGGGCCGGGGAACATTCAGCACTTC. Drawing the rest from reference TRBV30 and TRBJ2-4, the complete variable domain is SQTIHQWPATLVQPVGSPLSLECTVEGTSNPNLYWYRQAAGRGLQLLFYSVGIGQISSEVPQNLSASRPQDRQFILSSKKLLLSDSGFYLCAWSSGPGNIQHFGAGTRLSVL.

This clonotype came up many times. J is TRBJ1-6 and V is TRBV13; TRBD1 matches 8 bases. The germline CDR1 and CDR2 sequences are PRHDT and FYEKMQ (reference sequence). V was pared by 4 bases and J by 7 bases, with 3 bases of the junction left unmatched. The CDR3 spans 14 residues. The DNA of the CDR3 is TGTGCCAGCAGCTCCTACAGGGGGAATTCACCCCTCCACTTT. Amino acids: CASSSYRGNSPLHF.

The DNA of the CDR3 is TGTGCCAGCAGTAGCCTCCTCCGGGCAGGGCCCCCGAACACCGGGGAGCTGTTTTTT. This codes for CASSSLLRAGPPNTGELFF. The V gene is TRBV28, the J gene TRBJ2-2; possibly TRBD1 for D (5 bases). The V gene's germline CDR1 is MDHEN and CDR2 SYDVKM. Trimming shortened V by 5 bases and J by 0 bases, and 22 bases separated the two germline ends. CDR3 size: 19 residues.

This clonotype was picked up many times. In DNA form, the CDR3 reads TGTGCCAGCAGTTCCCGGGGAGGGGGCACTGAAGCTTTCTTT. It is translated as CASSSRGGGTEAFF. The chain uses TRBV28 and TRBJ1-1; maybe TRBD1 (6 bases). Germline-derived CDR1 and CDR2 are MDHEN and SYDVKM. This CDR3 has 14 residues. The V end was cut by 4 bases, the J end by 4 bases, with 13 bases between.

This clonotype was recorded at least ten times. The rearrangement joins TRBV12-3 or TRBV12-4 to TRBJ1-5; TRBD1 is a possible D gene (6 bases). Trimming took off 6 bases at V and 6 bases at J, with 18 bases between the two ends. This CDR3 has 15 amino acids. CDR3 sequence reads: CASSPTRTVSQPQHF. CDR3 nucleotides: TGTGCCAGCAGCCCTACCCGGACAGTTTCTCAGCCCCAGCATTTT.

This clonotype was counted many times. The CDR3 sequence is CASSRTVTEAFF. CDR3 bases: TGTGCCAGCAGCCGGACAGTCACTGAAGCTTTCTTT. The chain uses TRBV12-3 or TRBV12-4 and TRBJ1-1; a possible D gene is TRBD1 (6 bases). Trimming took 6 bases from V and 4 from J, leaving 9 bases between them. This CDR3 region has 12 residues.

This clonotype turned up a few times. The V call is TRBV7-9, the J call TRBJ1-5; TRBD1 matches at 9 bases. This CDR3 contains 15 residues. V lost 5 bases to trimming and J lost 5 bases; unmatched junction nucleotides: 7. Per germline, CDR1 SEHNR and CDR2 FQNEAQ (reference sequence). Here the CDR3 reads CASSRTGGADQPQHF. The CDR3 DNA sequence: TGTGCCAGCAGCCGCACAGGGGGCGCAGATCAGCCCCAGCATTTT.

This clonotype was counted a few times. A much more abundant neighbour one base away suggests this may be a read error. No conserved phenylalanine or tryptophan ends this CDR3, so it is likely a read error. CDR3 residues: CAWFRRGLRNTEAFL. The CDR3 nucleotides are TGTGCCTGGTTCCGGCGAGGCCTAAGGAACACTGAAGCTTTCCTT. J is TRBJ1-1 and V is TRBV30; no clear D. The CDR3 length is 15 residues. Germline assignment: CDR1 GTSNPN and CDR2 SVGIG (reference sequence). V gave up 5 bases and J gave up 1 base, with 17 bases separating them.

Many counts were recorded for this clonotype. V is TRBV20-1 and J is TRBJ1-2, with 10 bases matching TRBD1. The germline gives CDR1 DFQATT, CDR2 SNEGSKA (reference sequence). The V segment lost 6 bases and the J segment 8 bases; nucleotides outside the gene matches: 6. This CDR3 contains 12 residues. The CDR3: CSADRGRRGYTF. Written as DNA, the CDR3 is TGCAGTGCCGACAGGGGGCGTCGGGGCTACACCTTC.

The V gene is TRBV4-1, the J gene TRBJ2-4, with D perhaps TRBD1 or TRBD2 (5 bases each). Germline V gene sequence: CDR1 MGHRA, CDR2 YSYEKL. The V and J ends lost 5 bases and 0 bases respectively, with 11 bases between them. The CDR3 length is 15 residues. The CDR3 DNA sequence: TGCGCCAGCAGCGAGGGGTGGCTAGCCAAAAACATTCAGTACTTC. It translates to CASSEGWLAKNIQYF.

This clonotype was counted ten times or more. V usage is TRBV5-1 and J usage is TRBJ2-7, with D possibly TRBD1 on 6 matching bases. V was pared by 5 bases and J by 5 bases, with 14 bases between. Germline CDR1 and CDR2: SGHRS and YFSETQ. The length of the CDR3 is 13 residues. The CDR3 here is CASRSSQGHEQYF. Here the CDR3 DNA reads TGCGCCAGCAGATCATCACAGGGCCACGAGCAGTACTTC.

This clonotype was recorded many times. CDR3 nucleotide sequence: TGTGCCTGGGTAGGCGGGAACACTGAAGCTTTCTTT. Amino acid sequence: CAWVGGNTEAFF. The chain recombines TRBV30 with TRBJ1-1; D ambiguous. Germline values: CDR1 GTSNPN, CDR2 SVGIG (reference sequence). The V end lost 5 bases, the J end lost 1 base, and 8 bases lay between the germline ends. The CDR3 spans 12 residues.

The V and J genes are TRBV6-2 or TRBV6-3 and TRBJ1-5; D uncertain. This CDR3 is built from 14 residues. V lost 1 base and J lost 5, with 9 bases in between. Germline CDR1 is MNHEY and CDR2 is SVGEGT. CDR3 bases: TGTGCCAGCAGTTACTGGCAGGACGATCAGCCCCAGCATTTT. The encoded protein is CASSYWQDDQPQHF.

The V call is TRBV3-1, the J call TRBJ2-3, with TRBD2 identical over 10 bases. V was clipped by 4 bases and J by 7 bases; unmatched bases: 8. The CDR3 covers 15 residues. Germline CDR1 is LGHDT and CDR2 is YNNKEL (reference sequence). In DNA form, the CDR3 reads TGTGCCAGCAGCCCCAGCGGGGGGGCAATTCATACGCAGTATTTT. Translation: CASSPSGGAIHTQYF.

This clonotype was seen at least ten times. This chain joins TRBV7-8 and TRBJ2-7; D uncertain. This CDR3 region has 15 residues. Germline V CDR1 and CDR2: SGHVS, FQNEAQ. V lost 2 bases and J 0 bases, leaving 11 bases between the germline ends. The CDR3 bases are TGTGCCAGCAGCTTACCCGATCTCAGCTCCTACGAGCAGTACTTC. It is translated as CASSLPDLSSYEQYF.

This clonotype was seen at least ten times. This chain links TRBV6-5 with TRBJ2-7; 8 positions agree with TRBD1. With 5 bases clipped from V and 3 bases from J, the junction kept 9 bases outside the gene matches. The germline CDR1 and CDR2 sequences are MNHEY and SVGAGI. The CDR3 is 15 amino acids. The CDR3: CASSTRGQGGYEQYF. The CDR3, as DNA: TGTGCCAGCAGTACTCGCGGACAGGGCGGCTACGAGCAGTACTTC.